These 5 T cell receptor beta chains were sequenced from one sample in a study of blood T cell repertoires in COVID-19. Using immunoSEQ multiplex PCR, the repertoire was profiled, and TCRdb retains in-frame clones only, with some absent. Among a few hundred thousand clones listed, more than 85% were seen once. The sequenced material came from peripheral blood. These receptors were collected from a human donor in a cohort sampled during active COVID-19.

This chain links TRBV7-2 with TRBJ2-3, with a weak D call TRBD2 (6 bases). The CDR3 sequence is 14 residues long. The germline V gene has CDR1 SGHTA and CDR2 FQGNSA. The CDR3 DNA reads TGTGCGTCAGCGTTGGAGGGGAGCACAGATACGCAGTATTTT. This encodes CASALEGSTDTQYF. Variable domain in full (rest from reference TRBV7-2 and TRBJ2-3): GAGVSQSPSNKVTEKGKDVELRCDPISGHTALYWYRQSLGQGLEFLIYFQGNSAPDKSGLPSDRFSAERTGGSVSTLTIQRTQQEDSAVYLCASALEGSTDTQYFGPGTRLTVL.

The genes are TRBV28 and TRBJ2-7; D is possibly TRBD1 (6 bases). The V and J ends lost 6 bases and 3 bases respectively, with 12 bases between them. The CDR3 extends over 13 amino acids. CDR1 and CDR2 (germline): MDHEN, SYDVKM. The CDR3 loop reads CASRTGSGYEQYF. Here the CDR3 DNA reads TGTGCCAGCAGAACAGGGAGTGGCTACGAGCAGTACTTC.

The rearrangement links TRBV29-1 to TRBJ2-3, with 10 bases matching TRBD1. This CDR3 is 14 amino acids long. The V gene's germline CDR1 is SQVTM and CDR2 ANQGSEA. CDR3 in amino acids: CRGDGPGQGDTQYF. In nucleotides, the CDR3 is TGCAGGGGGGACGGGCCGGGACAGGGGGATACGCAGTATTTT.

The chain uses TRBV5-1 and TRBJ1-1; 7 positions agree with TRBD1. V dropped 3 bases and J dropped 3; count of bases not matched to a gene: 8. Per the germline V gene, CDR1 is SGHRS and CDR2 is YFSETQ. The CDR3 covers 15 residues. This CDR3 is CASSSEGAADTEAFF. In DNA form, the CDR3 reads TGCGCCAGCAGCTCGGAGGGGGCGGCGGACACTGAAGCTTTCTTT.

The rearrangement joins TRBV1 to TRBJ2-1; no check of the table's D call, TRBD2, against the DNA was made. TRBV1 is a known pseudogene. The CDR3 length is 17 residues. CDR3 amino acids: CTSSQVPTSGGKVEQFF. The CDR3 DNA is TGCACCAGCAGCCAAGTACCGACTAGCGGGGGGAAAGTTGAGCAGTTCTTC.